These 31 T cell receptor beta chains came from one sample sequenced in a study of shared clonotypes between healthy human individuals. Produced via immunoSEQ multiplex PCR; TCRdb's table is partial and in-frame only. The table lists around 990,000 clones, 77% of them singletons. Sequencing input: memory CD4+ T cells from PBMCs. The subset is: CD45RA-negative fraction. These receptors all come from a young man in good health. Some clones in this sample may be carry-over from other donors' samples.

This clone was detected ten times or more. This chain joins TRBV28 and TRBJ1-2; a weak D match, TRBD1 (6 bases). This CDR3 has 12 residues. V dropped 8 bases and J dropped 7 bases, with 14 bases sitting between them. Germline CDR1 reads MDHEN; CDR2 reads SYDVKM. This CDR3 reads CASCRTVLGYTF. The CDR3 bases are TGTGCCAGCTGCCGGACAGTTCTTGGCTACACCTTC.

On this clone: Other DNA sequences in the same sample also yield this CDR3. The V gene is TRBV7-3, the J gene TRBJ2-3, with 7 nucleotides matching TRBD1. V shed 4 bases and J 1 base; nucleotides not matched to a gene: 2. The CDR3 totals 14 residues. Germline assignment: CDR1 SGHTA and CDR2 FQGTGA. Here the CDR3 reads CASSSGQGTDTQYF. CDR3 coding DNA: TGTGCCAGCAGCTCTGGACAGGGCACAGATACGCAGTATTTT.

The chain recombines TRBV9 with TRBJ1-1, with TRBD1 matching 8 bases. Trimming took 4 bases from V and 2 from J; bases not matched to a gene: 7. Germline CDR1 SGDLS, CDR2 YYNGEE. This CDR3 contains 15 residues. Written as DNA, the CDR3 is TGTGCCAGCAGCCCTCGGGACAGGAAAAACACTGAAGCTTTCTTT. As protein: CASSPRDRKNTEAFF. Together with reference TRBV9 and TRBJ1-1, the CDR3 gives the full variable domain: DSGVTQTPKHLITATGQRVTLRCSPRSGDLSVYWYQQSLDQGLQFLIQYYNGEERAKGNILERFSAQQFPDLHSELNLSSLELGDSALYFCASSPRDRKNTEAFFGQGTRLTVV.

V and J are TRBV2 and TRBJ2-7; the D gene is possibly TRBD2 (5 bases). CDR1 is SNHLY, CDR2 FYNNEI, per germline. CDR3 size: 15 residues. V gave up 7 bases and J gave up 0 bases, with 16 bases separating them. As DNA, the CDR3 is TGTGCCAGCAAAAGATCTAGCCCGTTCTCCTACGAGCAGTACTTC. Its protein is CASKRSSPFSYEQYF.

The chain is built from TRBV11-2 and TRBJ2-1; 11 bases agree with TRBD2. V shed 4 bases, J shed 9 bases, and the junction held 20 bases outside the gene matches. Germline V gene sequence: CDR1 SGHAT, CDR2 FQNNGV. The CDR3 spans 19 residues. This CDR3 reads CASSWGGTSGIQVGGEQFF. In DNA, the CDR3 is TGTGCCAGCAGCTGGGGGGGGACTAGCGGTATTCAGGTAGGAGGTGAGCAGTTCTTC.

This clone came up once. This rearrangement joins TRBV7-9 to TRBJ2-2, with 13 bases that match TRBD2. The V and J ends lost 5 bases and 4 bases, in that order; junction bases with no gene match: 4. The CDR3 runs to 16 residues. Germline-derived CDR1 and CDR2 are SEHNR and FQNEAQ (reference sequence). CDR3 loop: CASSQGLAGATGELFF. CDR3 coding DNA: TGTGCCAGCAGCCAAGGACTAGCGGGAGCCACCGGGGAGCTGTTTTTT.

The rearrangement links TRBV6-5 to TRBJ2-5, with D tentatively TRBD2 (6 bases). Trimming removed 6 bases at V and 2 bases at J, with 16 bases between. The CDR3 loop spans 15 amino acids. Germline V gene lookup returns CDR1 MNHEY and CDR2 SVGAGI. CDR3 nucleotide sequence: TGTGCCAGCAGACGAAACCTAGCGACGCAAGAGACCCAGTACTTC. It encodes CASRRNLATQETQYF.

The gene calls are TRBV21-1 and TRBJ2-5. TRBV21-1 represents a pseudogene. The CDR3 is made up of 16 amino acids. CDR3 DNA: TGTGCCAGCAGCATACCGGTATACACTTTCTCTGAGACCCAGTACTTC. Protein sequence: CASSIPVYTFSETQYF.

As for this clone: A single base separates this from a much larger clone, so it may be a read error. Here the CDR3 DNA reads TGTGCCAGCAGCCTACAGAACACTGAAGCTTTCTTT. It specifies CASSLQNTEAFF. The chain recombines TRBV6-6 with TRBJ1-1; D uncertain. This CDR3 contains 12 residues. V dropped 6 bases and J dropped 1 base, with 6 bases sitting between them. Germline CDR1 reads MNHNY; CDR2 reads SVGAGI (reference sequence).

The rearrangement links TRBV4-1 to TRBJ1-1; no definite D call. V lost 1 base and J 0 bases, leaving 12 bases between the germline ends. The CDR3 has 16 amino acids. Per germline, CDR1 MGHRA and CDR2 YSYEKL. For the CDR3, the DNA is TGCGCCAGCAGCCAAGGGGCAGGACCCATGAACACTGAAGCTTTCTTT. It translates to CASSQGAGPMNTEAFF.

This chain links TRBV27 with TRBJ2-7; 7 bases line up with TRBD1. V lost 3 bases to trimming and J lost 2 bases; unmatched junction nucleotides: 4. From germline, CDR1 is MNHEY and CDR2 SMNVEV (reference sequence). There are 14 residues in the CDR3. CDR3 residues: CASSFRDRTYEQYF. The CDR3 nucleotides read TGTGCCAGCAGTTTTCGGGACAGAACCTACGAGCAGTACTTC.

The chain links TRBV2 to TRBJ2-7, with 9 bases aligning to TRBD2. V lost 4 bases to trimming and J lost 5 bases; unmatched junction nucleotides: 6. This CDR3 spans 14 amino acids. Per germline, CDR1 SNHLY and CDR2 FYNNEI. CDR3 sequence: CASSARSGSHEQYF. CDR3 nucleotide sequence: TGTGCCAGCAGTGCGCGTAGCGGGAGCCACGAGCAGTACTTC.

This chain links TRBV19 with TRBJ2-5; D unresolved. This CDR3 contains 13 residues. Germline V gene data show CDR1 as LNHDA and CDR2 as SQIVND (reference sequence). V shed 5 bases and J shed 5 bases, with 12 bases lying between them. The CDR3 sequence is CASSPTVGETQYF. CDR3 DNA sequence: TGTGCCAGTAGTCCCACGGTCGGGGAGACCCAGTACTTC.

This chain connects TRBV5-6 to TRBJ2-4, with D hard to call. Trimming removed 4 bases from V and 2 bases from J, with 10 bases in between. The germline CDR1 and CDR2 sequences are SGHDT and YYEEEE. The CDR3 sequence is 14 residues long. The CDR3 sequence: CASSDGWSKNIQYF. CDR3 DNA: TGTGCCAGCAGCGATGGATGGTCCAAAAACATTCAGTACTTC.

Only one count was recorded for this clone. J is TRBJ2-1 and V is TRBV5-1, with 8 nucleotides matching TRBD1. CDR1 is SGHRS and CDR2 is YFSETQ in the germline V gene. Germline trimming cut 1 base from V and 7 bases from J; bases unmatched to any gene: 13. The length of the CDR3 is 17 residues. The CDR3 here is CASSLLGPGGRGNEQFF. The CDR3 region has the DNA TGCGCCAGCAGCTTGTTAGGTCCAGGGGGCAGGGGGAATGAGCAGTTCTTC.

The V and J genes are TRBV7-6 and TRBJ1-1; no clear D. CDR3 size: 12 residues. Trimming cost V 3 bases and J 5 bases, with 7 bases left between them. Germline CDR1 is SGHVS and CDR2 is FNYEAQ. The CDR3 DNA reads TGTGCCAGCAGCTTCGTGGGGACTGAAGCTTTCTTT. This gives the protein CASSFVGTEAFF. The variable domain in full, completed from reference TRBV7-6 and TRBJ1-1, reads GAGVSQSPRYKVTKRGQDVALRCDPISGHVSLYWYRQALGQGPEFLTYFNYEAQQDKSGLPNDRFSAERPEGSISTLTIQRTEQRDSAMYRCASSFVGTEAFFGQGTRLTVV.

This clone has only a few counts. The sample holds other DNA sequences that translate to the same CDR3. The chain uses TRBV7-2 and TRBJ2-3; unclear D gene. Deletions cut 1 base from V and 0 bases from J, with 8 bases between. Germline V gives CDR1 SGHTA, CDR2 FQGNSA. The CDR3 contains 15 residues. CDR3 nucleotides: TGTGCCAGCAGCTTAGTGGCGGCGAGCACAGATACGCAGTATTTT. Translating gives CASSLVAASTDTQYF.

In regard to this clone: The same CDR3 arises from other DNA sequences in this sample as well. This chain joins TRBV18 and TRBJ2-5, with TRBD1 matching over 10 bases. This CDR3 spans 13 amino acids. V shed 3 bases, J shed 5 bases, and the junction held 0 bases outside the gene matches. CDR1 is KGHSH and CDR2 is LQKENI in the germline V gene. The CDR3 protein is CASSPGQGETQYF. As DNA, the CDR3 is TGTGCCAGCTCACCGGGACAGGGGGAGACCCAGTACTTC.

This chain joins TRBV7-2 and TRBJ2-5; 9 bases are shared with TRBD2. V was clipped by 5 bases and J by 5 bases; unmatched bases: 12. This CDR3 has 16 amino acids. The germline V gene encodes CDR1 SGHTA and CDR2 FQGNSA. In DNA, the CDR3 is TGTGCCAGCAGCCAAGATGAGGGACTAGCAGGGGAGACCCAGTACTTC. Its translation: CASSQDEGLAGETQYF. Together with reference TRBV7-2 and TRBJ2-5, the CDR3 gives the full variable domain: GAGVSQSPSNKVTEKGKDVELRCDPISGHTALYWYRQSLGQGLEFLIYFQGNSAPDKSGLPSDRFSAERTGGSVSTLTIQRTQQEDSAVYLCASSQDEGLAGETQYFGPGTRLLVL.

The chain recombines TRBV4-2 with TRBJ2-7, with 9 bases identical to TRBD2. Germline V gene lookup returns CDR1 LGHNA and CDR2 YNFKEQ. The junction had 8 bases not matched to a gene; V was cut back by 1 base and J by 7 bases. The length of the CDR3 is 15 residues. The CDR3 bases are TGTGCCAGCAGCCAAGGGGCTAGCGGGGCCTGGGAGCAGTACTTC. It translates to CASSQGASGAWEQYF.

The chain has TRBV7-2 and TRBJ1-5; weak D call: TRBD1 (5 bases). The CDR3 runs to 15 residues. CDR1 is SGHTA and CDR2 is FQGNSA in the germline V gene. Trimming stripped 3 bases from V and 2 bases from J, with 11 bases between. The CDR3 region is CASSFYRDGNQPQHF. The CDR3 nucleotides read TGTGCCAGCAGCTTTTACCGGGACGGCAATCAGCCCCAGCATTTT.

This clone was picked up a small number of times. The chain is built from TRBV5-1 and TRBJ2-5; unclear D gene. The V end was cut by 6 bases, the J end by 2 bases, with 8 bases between. The germline V gene has CDR1 SGHRS and CDR2 YFSETQ. The CDR3 extends over 12 amino acids. CDR3 bases: TGCGCCAGCACCCTAGATCAAGAGACCCAGTACTTC. Amino acid sequence: CASTLDQETQYF.

Of note for this clone: One end of the junction varies from germline; a read error may be responsible. This CDR3 is also generated by other DNA sequences in the sample. The CDR3 protein is CASSYSTGTVSGYTF. CDR3 bases: TGTGCCAGCAGCTACTCGACAGGGACGGTCTCGGGCTACACCTTC. The chain joins TRBV6-5 to TRBJ1-2, with 7 bases aligning to TRBD1. Germline CDR1 MNHEY, CDR2 SVGAGI. CDR3 size: 15 residues.

The V gene is TRBV19, the J gene TRBJ2-3, with TRBD1 as a possible D gene (5 bases). Trimming removed 4 bases at V and 0 bases at J, with 11 bases between. The CDR3 has 15 residues. Germline values: CDR1 LNHDA, CDR2 SQIVND (reference sequence). CDR3 sequence (DNA): TGTGCCAGTAGTAAAGGGGCTGCTAGCACAGATACGCAGTATTTT. Its protein product is CASSKGAASTDTQYF.

The chain employs TRBV7-9 and TRBJ2-5; TRBD1 aligns across 9 bases. This CDR3 has 15 amino acids. The ends lost 3 bases at V and 3 bases at J; junction bases unmatched: 5. CDR1 and CDR2 (germline): SEHNR, FQNEAQ (reference sequence). The CDR3 DNA sequence: TGTGCCAGCAGCTTTCCAGGACAGGGGAAAGAGACCCAGTACTTC. Its protein is CASSFPGQGKETQYF. Drawing the rest from reference TRBV7-9 and TRBJ2-5, the complete variable domain is DTGVSQNPRHKITKRGQNVTFRCDPISEHNRLYWYRQTLGQGPEFLTYFQNEAQLEKSRLLSDRFSAERPKGSFSTLEIQRTEQGDSAMYLCASSFPGQGKETQYFGPGTRLLVL.

The table lists this clone with many counts. The sample has other DNA sequences that encode this CDR3 too. J is TRBJ1-2 and V is TRBV30, with 7 bases matching TRBD1. Losses at the gene ends were 0 bases for V and 8 bases for J; bases not matched to a gene: 6. The germline gives CDR1 GTSNPN, CDR2 SVGIG (reference sequence). CDR3 size: 13 residues. CDR3 amino acids: CAWSVTGAGGYTF. CDR3 nucleotides: TGTGCCTGGAGTGTTACAGGGGCGGGAGGCTACACCTTC.

This clone was detected only once. V gene TRBV9 combines with J gene TRBJ1-4; maybe TRBD1 (6 bases). Trimming pared 0 bases from V and 2 bases from J, leaving 11 bases between. Germline V gives CDR1 SGDLS, CDR2 YYNGEE. The CDR3 has 16 residues. CDR3 DNA sequence: TGTGCCAGCAGCGTAGGCCAGGGGCGCACTAATGAAAAACTGTTTTTT. It codes for CASSVGQGRTNEKLFF.

This clone appeared once. The chain recombines TRBV6-5 with TRBJ2-7, with TRBD1 identical over 8 bases. CDR1 and CDR2 from the germline V gene are MNHEY and SVGAGI. The CDR3 runs 15 residues. With 4 bases clipped from V and 1 base from J, the junction kept 6 bases outside the gene matches. The CDR3 spells CASSSFTGGSYEQYF. CDR3 DNA: TGTGCCAGCAGTTCTTTTACAGGGGGATCCTACGAGCAGTACTTC.

The chain links TRBV7-2 to TRBJ2-7; D might be TRBD1 or TRBD2, each matching 7 bases. The CDR3 is made up of 16 amino acids. The germline V gene encodes CDR1 SGHTA and CDR2 FQGNSA. The ends were cut back, 5 bases at V and 2 bases at J, with 19 bases in the middle. DNA for the CDR3: TGTGCCAGCAGCGGAGGGGGGGGACAGAAGACCTACGAGCAGTACTTC. Translating it yields CASSGGGGQKTYEQYF.

This clone was seen ten or more times. The rearrangement joins TRBV2 to TRBJ1-4; D is unresolved. Germline V CDR1 and CDR2: SNHLY, FYNNEI. Trimming removed 6 bases from V and 8 bases from J, with 10 bases in between. This CDR3 contains 12 residues. The CDR3 sequence: CASRVVEEKLFF. The CDR3 DNA sequence: TGTGCCAGCAGAGTCGTGGAAGAAAAACTGTTTTTT.

The sample holds one count of this clone. The chain carries TRBV5-1 and TRBJ2-1, with TRBD2 identical over 10 bases. J was trimmed by 6 bases and V by 3 bases; bases with no gene match: 6. Germline assignment: CDR1 SGHRS and CDR2 YFSETQ. The CDR3 spans 15 residues. The CDR3 here is CASSSAGGPGNEQFF. CDR3 in DNA: TGCGCCAGCAGCTCAGCGGGAGGGCCGGGCAATGAGCAGTTCTTC.